Given below is one T cell receptor beta chain in context. What it binds is unknown. Primers: 60 Vbeta forward and 13 Jbeta reverse. TCRdb's copy holds only in-frame clones and misses some; the assay was immunoSEQ multiplex PCR. The profile shows more than 110,000 clones, about 81% of them singletons. This CDR3 has 14 amino acids. The germline gives CDR1 LGHNA, CDR2 YNFKEQ. The V segment lost 4 bases and the J segment 4 bases; nucleotides outside the gene matches: 4. This record comes from a study of cytomegalovirus exposure and HLA in healthy donors. Study results and caveats: Later analysis identified several of the most significant clusters that appeared linked to common viral pathogens.

The V call is TRBV4-2, the J call TRBJ1-2, with 9 bases fitting TRBD1. This receptor was obtained from a man aged 25-45 years in good health and CMV-seronegative. The specimen was PBMCs. The CDR3 loop reads CASSRDRESYGYTF. The CDR3 bases are TGTGCCAGCAGCCGGGACAGGGAGAGCTATGGCTACACCTTC.